What follows are 27 T cell receptor beta chains derived from one specimen sequenced in a study of read filtering for tumor transcriptome and immune sequencing. From 400 to 450 ng of RNA, a library with molecular barcoded alpha/delta and beta/gamma adaptors was made. Via MiXCR, TCRdb re-called the reads, giving one row per CDR3 protein. The top ten clones hold about 14% of a sample with about 46,000 distinct CDR3 sequences, about 12% of them seen once. The sequencing input was a population of CD138-negative cells sorted from bone marrow. The receptors shown here come from a donor at least 40 years old with multiple myeloma.

This clonotype was detected ten times or more. The chain uses TRBV27 and TRBJ2-1, with TRBD1 matching over 7 bases. V trimming: 10 bases; J trimming: 4 bases; junction bases outside the gene matches: 7. Germline CDR1 and CDR2: MNHEY and SMNVEV (reference sequence). CDR3 length: 13 residues. CDR3 in amino acids: CATGTDFYNEQFF. The CDR3, as DNA: TGTGCCACAGGGACAGACTTTTACAATGAGCAGTTCTTC.

This clonotype has just a few counts. It may be a read error: a sequence one base away is much more abundant. The chain employs TRBV11-3 and TRBJ2-5; D unresolved. Trimming took 0 bases from V and 5 from J, leaving 7 bases between them. The CDR3 has 13 residues. The germline gives CDR1 SGHNT, CDR2 YENEEA. The CDR3 nucleotides read TGTGCCAGCAGCTTAGAAGTGGCCGAGACCCAGTACTTC. Translating it yields CASSLEVAETQYF.

In this sample, this clonotype turned up a few times. The V gene is TRBV19, the J gene TRBJ2-7, with D unresolved. V was cut by 6 bases and J by 0 bases, with 9 bases left in between. This CDR3 comprises 13 residues. CDR1 and CDR2 (germline): LNHDA, SQIVND (reference sequence). This chain's CDR3 is CASSTTASYEQYF. The CDR3 nucleotides are TGTGCCAGTAGCACAACCGCCTCCTACGAGCAGTACTTC.

This clonotype was seen ten or more times. This chain connects TRBV6-6 to TRBJ2-7; 7 bases agree with TRBD2. Germline V gives CDR1 MNHNY, CDR2 SVGAGI (reference sequence). Trimming cost V 6 bases and J 3 bases; bases outside gene matches: 8. The length of the CDR3 is 14 residues. CDR3: CASRMRRENYEQYF. CDR3 nucleotides: TGTGCCAGCAGGATGCGGCGGGAGAACTACGAGCAGTACTTC.

This clonotype occurred many times. The genes are TRBV28 and TRBJ2-3, with TRBD1 identical over 7 bases. V gave up 9 bases and J gave up 6 bases; unmatched junction bases: 3. Germline V gene sequence: CDR1 MDHEN, CDR2 SYDVKM. This CDR3 is 11 amino acids long. CDR3 region: CASDRDDTQYF. The DNA of the CDR3 is TGTGCCAGTGACAGGGACGATACGCAGTATTTT.

This clonotype was found many times. This rearrangement joins TRBV6-1 to TRBJ2-1, with D unclear. The CDR3 consists of 14 residues. Germline assignment: CDR1 MNHNS and CDR2 SASEGT. Trimming stripped 4 bases from V and 0 bases from J, with 7 bases between. DNA of the CDR3: TGTGCCAGCAGTGTCGGAAACTCCTACAATGAGCAGTTCTTC. It is translated as CASSVGNSYNEQFF.

With regard to this clonotype: The junction shows a germline mismatch at one end, possibly a read error. The V gene is TRBV10-3, the J gene TRBJ2-3; the D gene is possibly TRBD2 (6 bases). The CDR3 length is 15 residues. Looked up from germline, CDR1 is ENHRY and CDR2 is SYGVKD. The CDR3: CAISDQLTSTGTLYF. The CDR3 DNA follows: TGTGCCATCAGTGACCAACTCACTAGCACAGGTACGCTGTATTTT.

This clonotype is medium-sized in the sample. V is TRBV12-3 or TRBV12-4 and J is TRBJ2-1, with 10 bases aligning to TRBD2. The CDR3 runs to 15 residues. Germline trimming cut 6 bases from V and 5 bases from J; bases unmatched to any gene: 7. Here the CDR3 reads CASRTSGHSNNEQFF. CDR3 bases: TGTGCCAGCAGGACTAGCGGGCACTCAAACAATGAGCAGTTCTTC.

This clonotype was seen a few times. V and J are TRBV11-2 and TRBJ2-1; D tentatively reads TRBD1 or TRBD2 (5 bases each). Per the germline V gene, CDR1 is SGHAT and CDR2 is FQNNGV. V was pared by 3 bases and J by 12 bases, with 12 bases between. This CDR3 comprises 12 residues. CDR3 sequence (DNA): TGTGCCAGCAGCTTGGGGGTTAGTGGGCAGTTCTTC. It is translated as CASSLGVSGQFF.

This clonotype has at least ten counts. V and J are TRBV12-3 or TRBV12-4 and TRBJ1-5; the D gene is possibly TRBD1 (5 bases). This CDR3 spans 14 amino acids. Trimming removed 2 bases at V and 7 bases at J, with 12 bases between. The CDR3 coding sequence is TGTGCCAGCAGTTTATCTCAGGGATCCCAGCCCCAGCATTTT. Its protein product is CASSLSQGSQPQHF.

This clonotype was picked up a small number of times. The junction differs from germline at one of its ends, possibly a read error. The rearrangement uses TRBV24-1 and TRBJ2-2, with D possibly matching TRBD2 (5 bases). CDR3 length: 12 residues. Germline CDR1 reads KGHDR; CDR2 reads SFDVKD. Here the CDR3 reads CATSGITGEPLF. CDR3 DNA sequence: TGTGCCACCAGTGGGATCACCGGGGAGCCGTTATTT.

The V and J genes are TRBV11-1 and TRBJ2-4, with D perhaps assigned TRBD1 or TRBD2 (6 bases each). V was clipped by 5 bases and J by 1 base, with 12 bases between them. CDR1 and CDR2 from the germline V gene are SGHAT and FQDESV (reference sequence). The CDR3 contains 15 residues. The CDR3 bases are TGTGCCAGCAGCAGACAGGCGGGGGCCAAAAACATTCAGTACTTC. Translated, it gives CASSRQAGAKNIQYF.

This clonotype was counted ten times or more. This rearrangement joins TRBV12-3 or TRBV12-4 to TRBJ2-7; 8 nucleotides match TRBD2. The length of the CDR3 is 14 residues. V trimming: 5 bases; J trimming: 5 bases; junction bases outside the gene matches: 8. In DNA, the CDR3 is TGTGCCAGCAGTCTCTCCGCGGGAGGCAACGAGCAGTACTTC. This gives the protein CASSLSAGGNEQYF.

The genes are TRBV11-2 and TRBJ2-7; TRBD1 aligns across 8 bases. Unmatched junction bases numbered 12, after V lost 6 bases and J lost 8 bases. The CDR3 length is 14 residues. Germline V gene sequence: CDR1 SGHAT, CDR2 FQNNGV. The DNA of the CDR3 is TGTGCCAGCAGACCTTCCGGGACAGGCTGCAAGCAGTACTTC. This codes for CASRPSGTGCKQYF.

This clonotype was seen many times. The V and J genes are TRBV7-2 and TRBJ2-7, with a possible D match to TRBD1 (6 bases). The CDR3 spans 16 residues. The V end was cut by 3 bases, the J end by 4 bases, with 19 bases between. Germline lookup yields CDR1 SGHTA and CDR2 FQGNSA. CDR3 bases: TGTGCCAGCAGCTTTCCAGCCGACGGGACATTGTACGAGCAGTACTTC. Translating it yields CASSFPADGTLYEQYF.

The table lists this clonotype with many counts. The chain joins TRBV6-5 to TRBJ2-2; 8 bases are shared with TRBD1. From germline, CDR1 is MNHEY and CDR2 SVGAGI. The V gene end was trimmed by 6 bases and the J gene end by 7 bases; junction bases not matched to a gene: 7. The CDR3 is 14 amino acids. CDR3 nucleotides: TGTGCCAGCAGCATACAGGGGGATCGCGGGGAGCTGTTTTTT. Translation: CASSIQGDRGELFF.

A remark on this clonotype: The junction does not match germline at one end; this may be a read error. The genes are TRBV20-1 and TRBJ2-5, with 13 bases matching TRBD2. In germline, CDR1 is DFQATT, CDR2 SNEGSKA (reference sequence). This CDR3 contains 13 residues. This chain's CDR3 is CSADGLAGDTQCF. CDR3 DNA sequence: TGCAGTGCTGATGGACTAGCGGGAGATACCCAGTGCTTC.

By its share, this clonotype is medium-sized. The CDR3: CASSLNTGELFF. The CDR3 DNA follows: TGTGCCAGCAGCTTGAACACCGGGGAGCTGTTTTTT. The chain carries TRBV7-9 and TRBJ2-2; D call uncertain. Germline V gene lookup returns CDR1 SEHNR and CDR2 FQNEAQ (reference sequence). This CDR3 has 12 residues. V was pared by 3 bases and J by 1 base, with 0 bases between.

This clonotype came up many times. V gene TRBV29-1 combines with J gene TRBJ2-1; the D gene could be TRBD1 or TRBD2 (5 bases each). V was pared by 2 bases and J by 1 base, with 9 bases between. Germline V gene data show CDR1 as SQVTM and CDR2 as ANQGSEA. The length of the CDR3 is 14 residues. The CDR3 loop is CSVELGDSYNEQFF. The CDR3 DNA reads TGCAGCGTTGAATTGGGGGATTCCTACAATGAGCAGTTCTTC.

This clonotype was counted at least ten times. V usage is TRBV6-5 and J usage is TRBJ1-2; possible D gene TRBD1, 6 bases. Germline CDR1 reads MNHEY; CDR2 reads SVGAGI. The CDR3 is 18 amino acids. V dropped 2 bases and J dropped 0 bases, with 19 bases sitting between them. The CDR3 is CASSYKTPGQTTNYGYTF. CDR3 nucleotides: TGTGCCAGCAGTTACAAGACCCCAGGACAGACTACTAACTATGGCTACACCTTC.

This clonotype has just a few counts. At one end, the junction sequence differs from germline, possibly due to a read error. This chain joins TRBV7-9 and TRBJ1-4; 7 nucleotides match TRBD1. CDR1 and CDR2 from the germline V gene are SEHNR and FQNEAQ (reference sequence). The CDR3 is 16 residues long. This chain's CDR3 is CASSLALRQGGEKRFF. CDR3 coding DNA: TGTGCCAGCAGCTTAGCGCTGAGACAGGGAGGCGAAAAACGGTTTTTT.

Only a few counts were recorded for this clonotype. This may be a read error, as it is one base from a much larger clone. The V call is TRBV28, the J call TRBJ2-7; 7 nucleotides match TRBD2. The CDR3 is 13 amino acids. Germline V gene lookup returns CDR1 MDHEN and CDR2 SYDVKM. The CDR3 region has the DNA TGTGCCAGCAGTTCGACTAGCTACTACGAGCTGTACTTC. Its protein product is CASSSTSYYELYF.

This clonotype showed up many times. This CDR3 reads CSARDPLRDTEAFF. The CDR3 nucleotides read TGCAGTGCTAGAGACCCTCTCAGGGACACTGAAGCTTTCTTT. The V gene is TRBV20-1, the J gene TRBJ1-1, with TRBD1 as a possible D gene (5 bases). Germline loops: CDR1 DFQATT, CDR2 SNEGSKA (reference sequence). V lost 0 bases and J lost 3, with 11 bases in between. This CDR3 has 14 residues.

This clonotype appeared many times. The V gene is TRBV10-3, the J gene TRBJ2-5; no reliable D call. Trimming stripped 0 bases from V and 1 base from J, with 12 bases between. The CDR3 has 16 residues. Germline V gives CDR1 ENHRY, CDR2 SYGVKD. The CDR3: CAISESSYPFQETQYF. The CDR3 DNA reads as TGTGCCATCAGTGAGTCTAGTTACCCCTTCCAAGAGACCCAGTACTTC.

In this sample, this clonotype turned up many times. This chain joins TRBV9 and TRBJ2-2; weak D call: TRBD2 (5 bases). This CDR3 contains 16 residues. CDR1 and CDR2 (germline): SGDLS, YYNGEE. V shed 0 bases and J shed 3 bases, with 12 bases lying between them. The CDR3 nucleotides are TGTGCCAGCAGCGTAGGTTGGACTCGAGACACCGGGGAGCTGTTTTTT. Translated: CASSVGWTRDTGELFF.

This clonotype was detected many times. DNA for the CDR3: TGTGCCAGCAGCTTAGAGGCAGCGGGAGGGCGCACAGATACGCAGTATTTT. The encoded protein is CASSLEAAGGRTDTQYF. The chain is built from TRBV7-9 and TRBJ2-3; 10 nucleotides align to TRBD2. Germline V lookup: CDR1 SEHNR, CDR2 FQNEAQ (reference sequence). The CDR3 loop spans 17 amino acids. Unmatched junction bases numbered 5, after V lost 1 base and J lost 1 base.

This clonotype has ten or more counts. V and J are TRBV6-1 and TRBJ1-5; D ambiguous. Germline values: CDR1 MNHNS, CDR2 SASEGT. This CDR3 is built from 13 residues. Trimming took off 7 bases at V and 5 bases at J, with 12 bases between the two ends. CDR3 amino acids: CASTSSYYQPQHF. DNA of the CDR3: TGTGCCAGCACTAGCAGCTATTATCAGCCCCAGCATTTT.